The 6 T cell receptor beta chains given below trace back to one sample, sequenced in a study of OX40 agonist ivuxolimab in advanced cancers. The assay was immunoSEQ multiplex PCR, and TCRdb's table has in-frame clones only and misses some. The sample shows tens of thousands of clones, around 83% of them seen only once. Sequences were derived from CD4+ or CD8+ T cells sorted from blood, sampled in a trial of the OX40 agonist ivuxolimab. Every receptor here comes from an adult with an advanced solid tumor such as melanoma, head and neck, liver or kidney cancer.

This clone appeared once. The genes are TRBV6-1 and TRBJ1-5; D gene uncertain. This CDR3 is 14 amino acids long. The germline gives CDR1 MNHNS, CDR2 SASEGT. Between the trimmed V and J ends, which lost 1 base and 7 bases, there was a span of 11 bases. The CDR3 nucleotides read TGTGCCAGCAGTGAAGGCTCAACCAAGCAGCCCCAGCATTTT. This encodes CASSEGSTKQPQHF.

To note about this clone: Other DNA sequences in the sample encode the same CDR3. The CDR3 bases are TGTGCCAGCGGAATGGTGGGCTACGAGCAGTACTTC. This encodes CASGMVGYEQYF. The chain joins TRBV7-9 to TRBJ2-7, with D unclear. This CDR3 region has 12 residues. Per the germline V gene, CDR1 is SEHNR and CDR2 is FQNEAQ (reference sequence). The ends were cut back, 8 bases at V and 3 bases at J, with 11 bases in the middle.

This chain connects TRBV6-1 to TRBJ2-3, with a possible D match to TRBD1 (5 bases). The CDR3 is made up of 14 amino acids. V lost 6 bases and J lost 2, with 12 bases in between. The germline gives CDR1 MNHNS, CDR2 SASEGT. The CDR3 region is CASSQSGFTDTQYF. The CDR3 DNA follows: TGTGCCAGCAGCCAATCAGGGTTCACAGATACGCAGTATTTT.

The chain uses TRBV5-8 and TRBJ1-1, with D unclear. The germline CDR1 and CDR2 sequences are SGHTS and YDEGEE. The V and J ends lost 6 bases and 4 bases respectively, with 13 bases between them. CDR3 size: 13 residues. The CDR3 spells CASNKNPVTEAFF. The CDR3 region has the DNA TGTGCCAGCAATAAAAATCCGGTCACTGAAGCTTTCTTT.

CDR3 bases: TGTGCCAGTAGTATAGTCGGGGGACAGGCGCGGCCGGAGCAGTTCTTC. Protein: CASSIVGGQARPEQFF. The genes are TRBV19 and TRBJ2-1; 8 bases line up with TRBD1. In germline, CDR1 is LNHDA, CDR2 SQIVND (reference sequence). V was pared by 1 base and J by 10 bases, with 12 bases of the junction left unmatched. The CDR3 has 16 amino acids.

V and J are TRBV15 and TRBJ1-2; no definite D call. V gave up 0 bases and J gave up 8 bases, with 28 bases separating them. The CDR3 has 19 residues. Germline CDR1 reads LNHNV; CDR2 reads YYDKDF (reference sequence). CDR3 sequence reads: CATSRDKRADLSPLWGYTF. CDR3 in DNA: TGTGCCACCAGCAGAGATAAGAGGGCGGACCTCTCCCCCCTCTGGGGCTACACCTTC.